This T cell receptor (beta chain) originates from a study of cytomegalovirus exposure and HLA in healthy donors. The study's findings and limits: When presence/absence was analysed, sequencing depth was taken to be roughly uniform across donors. Previously analyzed data showed that most TCR beta V segments were productive at a frequency of about 87% or about 30%. A later analysis reported that several of the most significant clusters appeared to be linked to common viral pathogens, among them Epstein-Barr virus.

The V and J ends lost 2 bases and 7 bases respectively, with 9 bases between them. Germline CDR1 reads SGHDT; CDR2 reads YYEEEE. The CDR3 is 12 amino acids. PCR amplification relied on 60 Vbeta primers (plus 13 Jbeta primers). Assay: immunoSEQ multiplex PCR; the TCRdb copy retains only in-frame clones and omits some. This table holds 150,000 to 200,000 clones, 82% found once. As regards this clone: Its specificity is not known.

The chain joins TRBV5-6 to TRBJ1-1, with D unclear. The receptor comes from a girl aged 2-10 years in good health and CMV-seropositive. Material for sequencing was PBMCs. CDR3 residues: CASSLSRHEAFF. The DNA of the CDR3 is TGTGCCAGCAGCTTAAGCAGGCATGAAGCTTTCTTT.